This TCR beta chain originates from a study of early T cells in non-severe SARS-CoV-2 infection. The overall study: With bulk RNA from unsorted whole blood as input, sequencing yielded unpaired chains.

Broader study findings: There was a bias toward anti-spike CD8 responses in VDJdb matching, which missed private and CD4 specificities.

Trimming cost V 4 bases and J 9 bases, with 17 bases left between them. The CDR3 is made up of 14 amino acids. CDR1 is SGDLS and CDR2 is YYNGEE in the germline V gene. As part of library construction, unique molecular identifiers were attached to individual cDNA molecules. TCRdb reprocessed the 5' RACE reads via MiXCR and lists one record per CDR3 protein. The sample has 32,000 or so distinct CDR3 sequences; around 5.7% are singletons. This clonotype was recorded at least ten times. Its target is not known. The sequence was obtained from an adult who was a healthcare worker with PCR-confirmed SARS-CoV-2 infection or an uninfected control (not recorded which). Sequenced input: whole blood. This rearrangement joins TRBV9 to TRBJ2-1; tentatively, D is TRBD2 (7 bases). The CDR3 DNA sequence: TGTGCCAGCAGCTTCTCCGGGGGGCCGGGTGAGCAGTTCTTC. Translated: CASSFSGGPGEQFF.